The clone carrying this T cell receptor (beta chain) was detected once. Its target is unknown. The V gene's germline CDR1 is SGDLS and CDR2 YYNGEE. The CDR3 has 19 residues. V lost 3 bases, J lost 6 bases, and 17 bases stayed unmatched. The data belong to a study of shared clonotypes between healthy human individuals. The overall study: Two women and a few men aged 18 to 49 served as donors. Study-wide findings and caveats: With few donors, the genetic and exposure-history diversity represented was limited. Read depth was anticipated to influence clonotype sharing among donors.

Assay execution proceeded at the deep level. Clones were read by immunoSEQ multiplex PCR, and TCRdb kept only the in-frame ones, dropping some. Found here are approximately 470,000 clones, 78% of them singletons; the top ten hold around 12%. The receptor was derived from a woman in her thirties or forties in good health. Some clones in this sample may be carry-over from other donors' samples. The rearrangement uses TRBV9 and TRBJ2-2, with 10 nucleotides matching TRBD1. Specimen: PBMCs. The CDR3 here is CASSARLVGTGVIAGELFF. In DNA, the CDR3 is TGTGCCAGCAGCGCCCGCCTAGTAGGGACAGGGGTGATCGCCGGGGAGCTGTTTTTT.